This T cell receptor (beta chain) was retrieved from a study of shared clonotypes between healthy human individuals. Overall study context: The people who gave samples were a couple of women and a few men aged 18 to 49. Notes on the study in general: Limitation of the genetic and exposure-history diversity represented came from the few donors.

The length of the CDR3 is 12 residues. In germline, CDR1 is MDHEN, CDR2 SYDVKM. Donors had no recently reported acute infections or vaccinations and were HIV-negative. In its sample, this clone was seen once. Its antigen is still unknown. Authors' methods: Junction-only sequences without quality scores were provided by ImmunoSEQ, so filtering was different. Assay: immunoSEQ multiplex PCR; the TCRdb copy retains only in-frame clones and omits some. The V and J calls and clone size were taken over from that table, and D and trimming were inferred from the DNA. Here the sample spans around 450,000 clones, roughly 77% being singletons.

The sample comprised PBMCs. V usage is TRBV28 and J usage is TRBJ2-5, with a possible D match to TRBD1 (5 bases). The end of the DNA aligns better with TRBJ2-7, so the J call may be wrong. This TCR was recovered from a woman in her thirties or forties in good health. Some clones in this sample may be carry-over from other donors' samples. The CDR3 coding sequence is TGTGCCAGCAGCCTTACAGGCTACGAGCAGTACTTC. It translates to CASSLTGYEQYF.